This T cell receptor (beta chain) was captured by sequencing in a study of blood T cell repertoires in COVID-19. Study-level information: Sources were T cells, B-cell-depleted T cells, or PBMCs; the material itself was cDNA or gDNA.

This CDR3 spans 14 amino acids. V gave up 5 bases and J gave up 5 bases, with 15 bases separating them. CDR1 SEHNR and CDR2 FQNEAQ come from the germline V gene (reference sequence). As processed by the authors: How many nucleated cells were present was estimated from reference gene primer amplification. The method was immunoSEQ multiplex PCR; TCRdb's version includes in-frame clones alone and lacks a portion of them. That table supplies the V and J calls and clone size; D and trimming were determined from the DNA. The sample comprises around 130,000 clones, roughly four fifths of which are singletons, and roughly 7.9% rests with the top ten.

This sequence was found in a human donor in a cohort sampled during active COVID-19. Sequenced sample: peripheral blood. The chain is built from TRBV7-9 and TRBJ2-5; possible D gene TRBD2, 6 bases. The CDR3 sequence is CASSPATSPETQYF. The CDR3 DNA reads as TGTGCCAGCAGCCCTGCTACTAGCCCTGAGACCCAGTACTTC.